The rows below give T cell receptor beta chains drawn from one sample of a study of beta chain features in type 1 diabetes. Using immunoSEQ multiplex PCR, the repertoire was profiled, and TCRdb retains in-frame clones only, with some absent. This table holds 300,000 to 400,000 clones, roughly 14% found once. The sample taken for sequencing was naive CD4+ T cells from blood. The source of these receptors is a woman aged 18-29 years with type 1 diabetes. Both conserved end residues are part of each CDR3. A D gene is named only where the DNA matches it firmly. Size tells how often a clone was seen (once, few, many) or the class of an expanded clone, and some rows leave it out.

V: TRBV5-1; D: .; J: TRBJ2-2; size: .; DNA: TGCGCCAGCAGCTTTTGGAGCGAGAACACCGGGGAGCTGTTTTTT; CDR3: CASSFWSENTGELFF
V: TRBV19; D: TRBD2; J: TRBJ2-1; size: .; DNA: TGTGCCACCGGGACTAGCGGGATTAGTTTTGAGGATGAGCAGTTCTTC; CDR3: CATGTSGISFEDEQFF
V: TRBV19; D: .; J: TRBJ1-1; size: few; DNA: TGTGCCAGTAGAACGGGCAGGGGCAGTTCGAACACTGAAGCTTTCTTT; CDR3: CASRTGRGSSNTEAFF
V: TRBV9; D: TRBD2; J: TRBJ2-2; size: .; DNA: TGTGCCAGCAGCGTAGGGGCGCGAAGCGGGAGAATGACCGGGGAGCTGTTTTTT; CDR3: CASSVGARSGRMTGELFF
V: TRBV11-2; D: TRBD2; J: TRBJ2-1; size: .; DNA: TGTGCCAGCAGCTCAACTAGCGGGAGAGTGCAGTTCTTC; CDR3: CASSSTSGRVQFF
V: TRBV4-3; D: .; J: TRBJ2-4; size: many; DNA: TGCGCCAGCAGCCAACTTCCGGGACATCTTTACATTCAGTACTTC; CDR3: CASSQLPGHLYIQYF
V: TRBV6-1; D: .; J: TRBJ1-5; size: few; DNA: TGTGCCAGCAGTGAAGATCCGTCTAATCAGCCCCAGCATTTT; CDR3: CASSEDPSNQPQHF
V: TRBV28; D: .; J: TRBJ2-1; size: .; DNA: TGTGCCAGCAGTTCCAGGCCCATAGAGCAGTTCTTC; CDR3: CASSSRPIEQFF
V: TRBV5-6; D: TRBD1; J: TRBJ2-5; size: .; DNA: TGTGCCAGTAGCTTGTGGTGGACAGGGCAGAGAGAGACCCAGTACTTC; CDR3: CASSLWWTGQRETQYF
V: TRBV6-6; D: .; J: TRBJ2-2; size: few; DNA: TGTGCCAGTACCGGGCCCTGGGGGGACACCGGGGAGCTGTTTTTT; CDR3: CASTGPWGDTGELFF
V: TRBV29-1; D: .; J: TRBJ1-2; size: .; DNA: TGCAGCGTTGGTCTGAGCTATGGCTACACCTTC; CDR3: CSVGLSYGYTF
V: TRBV7-2; D: .; J: TRBJ1-1; size: .; DNA: TGTGCCAGCAGCTTAGACAGGGAATACACTGAAGCTTTCTTT; CDR3: CASSLDREYTEAFF
V: TRBV19; D: TRBD1; J: TRBJ2-5; size: .; DNA: TGTGCCAGTAGTACCCGCCGGGACAGAGAGACCCAGTACTTC; CDR3: CASSTRRDRETQYF
V: TRBV12-5; D: .; J: TRBJ2-2; size: .; DNA: TGTGCTAGTGGTTTGGTACTGGGGCAGGGTGCCGGGGAGCTGTTTTTT; CDR3: CASGLVLGQGAGELFF
V: TRBV7-9; D: TRBD2; J: TRBJ2-7; size: .; DNA: TGTGCCAGCAGCTTAGGAGGGACTAGCAACTACGAGCAGTACTTC; CDR3: CASSLGGTSNYEQYF
V: TRBV6-6; D: .; J: TRBJ2-4; size: .; DNA: TGTGCCAGCATCGGTCCGGGAAACATTCAGTACTTC; CDR3: CASIGPGNIQYF
V: TRBV30; D: TRBD1; J: TRBJ1-1; size: .; DNA: TGTGCCTGTCGGGACAGGGGCCCTTTTAACACTGAAGCTTTCTTT; CDR3: CACRDRGPFNTEAFF
V: TRBV2; D: TRBD2; J: TRBJ2-2; size: few; DNA: TGTGCCAGCAGGCTAGCGGTGAACACCGGGGAGCTGTTTTTT; CDR3: CASRLAVNTGELFF
V: TRBV27; D: TRBD2; J: TRBJ2-1; size: .; DNA: TGTGCCACCAATCCGGGACTAGCGGGAGGGTCAAACAATGAGCAGTTCTTC; CDR3: CATNPGLAGGSNNEQFF
V: TRBV5-1; D: .; J: TRBJ2-2; size: few; DNA: TGCGCCAGCAGCCCTCCCTTGGGGGGTTCCGGGGAGCTGTTTTTT; CDR3: CASSPPLGGSGELFF
V: TRBV7-9; D: .; J: TRBJ2-5; size: few; DNA: TGTGCCACCACCGAAGGGACTGCACAAGAGACCCAGTACTTC; CDR3: CATTEGTAQETQYF
V: TRBV19; D: TRBD2; J: TRBJ2-3; size: .; DNA: TGTGCCAGTAGTAGTAGCGGGAGGGCGGATACGCAGTATTTT; CDR3: CASSSSGRADTQYF
V: TRBV15; D: .; J: TRBJ2-2; size: .; DNA: TGTGCCACCAGCAGAGGCCTTTTGTTAGCTAACACCGGGGAGCTGTTTTTT; CDR3: CATSRGLLLANTGELFF
V: TRBV7-2; D: .; J: TRBJ2-5; size: .; DNA: TGTGCCAGCAGCTTAGCTCCCTTGAGGCAGTGGGTCAAAGAGACCCAGTACTTC; CDR3: CASSLAPLRQWVKETQYF
V: TRBV11-3; D: .; J: TRBJ2-1; size: few; DNA: TGTGCCAGCAGCTTAGAGACTAGGATCCCGGAGCAGTTCTTC; CDR3: CASSLETRIPEQFF
V: TRBV9; D: TRBD2; J: TRBJ2-5; size: .; DNA: TGTGCCAGCAGCGTAGGGCTGGGACTAGCGGTCCAAGAGACCCAGTACTTC; CDR3: CASSVGLGLAVQETQYF
V: TRBV25-1; D: .; J: TRBJ1-2; size: .; DNA: TGTGCCAGCAGTGAATCGCGGCAACTAGCTAACTATGGCTACACCTTC; CDR3: CASSESRQLANYGYTF
V: TRBV2; D: TRBD2; J: TRBJ2-3; size: .; DNA: TGTGCCAGCAGTGGGGCTAGCGGGAGGCTGGGTACAGATACGCAGTATTTT; CDR3: CASSGASGRLGTDTQYF
V: TRBV7-9; D: TRBD1; J: TRBJ1-2; size: few; DNA: TGTGCCAGTTTGGGACCGGGACAGGGCATCGTACTAGATGGCTACACCTTC; CDR3: CASLGPGQGIVLDGYTF
V: TRBV15; D: TRBD2; J: TRBJ2-1; size: .; DNA: TGTGCCACCGAGAGGAGTAGCGGGGAACTAAGCTCCTACAATGAGCAGTTCTTC; CDR3: CATERSSGELSSYNEQFF
V: TRBV5-6; D: .; J: TRBJ2-7; size: few; DNA: TGTGCCAGCAGCTTGTACAGCACCTACGAGCAGTACTTC; CDR3: CASSLYSTYEQYF
V: TRBV30; D: .; J: TRBJ1-1; size: few; DNA: TGTGCCTGGAGTCCCGGCGGTAACACTGAAGCTTTCTTT; CDR3: CAWSPGGNTEAFF
V: TRBV20-1; D: TRBD1; J: TRBJ1-2; size: .; DNA: TGCAGTGCCGACAGGGGGAAGGGCTACACCTTC; CDR3: CSADRGKGYTF
V: TRBV30; D: .; J: TRBJ2-5; size: .; DNA: TGTGCCTCCACTACGGCCTTCGGTCCGACCCAGTACTTC; CDR3: CASTTAFGPTQYF
V: TRBV28; D: TRBD1; J: TRBJ2-5; size: few; DNA: TGTGCCAGCGGGACAGGGGCACCAGAGACCCAGTACTTC; CDR3: CASGTGAPETQYF
V: TRBV19; D: .; J: TRBJ2-6; size: few; DNA: TGTGCCAGTAGTGAAGGACTCTACTCTGGGGCCAACGTCCTGACTTTC; CDR3: CASSEGLYSGANVLTF
V: TRBV5-1; D: TRBD1; J: TRBJ2-1; size: .; DNA: TGCGCCAGCAGCTCCCTGATGGGGGGACAGGGGGTACATGAGCAGTTCTTC; CDR3: CASSSLMGGQGVHEQFF
V: TRBV28; D: .; J: TRBJ2-5; size: few; DNA: TGTGCCAGCAGTTTTTATCAGACCCAGTACTTC; CDR3: CASSFYQTQYF